This entry lists 22 T cell receptor beta chains sequenced from one sample in a study of Graves' ophthalmopathy and Graves' hyperthyroidism. TCR beta CDR3 amplification used RNA transcripts. First-round RT-PCR employed HTBI primers, with a second-round multiplex PCR after it. One entry per CDR3 protein results from TCRdb running MiXCR on the multiplex PCR reads. The sample lists hundreds of thousands of distinct CDR3 sequences; roughly 20% were seen once. The sample taken for sequencing was peripheral blood. The receptors stem from a woman between 18 and 30 years old with stable Graves' hyperthyroidism.

This clonotype has ten or more counts. The chain is built from TRBV27 and TRBJ1-5; 7 bases align to TRBD1. CDR3 size: 15 residues. V lost 6 bases, J lost 2 bases, and 7 bases stayed unmatched. The germline V gene encodes CDR1 MNHEY and CDR2 SMNVEV (reference sequence). The CDR3 loop reads CASRSQGEGNQPQHF. In DNA, the CDR3 is TGTGCCAGCAGAAGTCAGGGGGAGGGCAATCAGCCCCAGCATTTT.

This clonotype came up many times. The rearrangement uses TRBV28 and TRBJ1-5; no definite D call. This CDR3 region has 20 residues. CDR1 is MDHEN and CDR2 is SYDVKM in the germline V gene. With 3 bases removed from V and 0 bases from J, the gap between germline ends came to 24 bases. DNA for the CDR3: TGTGCCAGCAGTTTCCCCTGGGCCCGTTTGCCTGCCTATAGCAATCAGCCCCAGCATTTT. As protein: CASSFPWARLPAYSNQPQHF.

The J gene is TRBJ2-4, the V gene TRBV6-5, with 10 bases lining up with TRBD1. CDR1 is MNHEY, CDR2 SVGAGI, per germline. The CDR3 consists of 17 residues. Trimming took 5 bases from V and 3 from J; bases not matched to a gene: 10. In DNA, the CDR3 is TGTGCCAGCAGTACTGCCCGGGACAGGGGACGCAAAAACATTCAGTACTTC. Amino acid sequence: CASSTARDRGRKNIQYF.

The table lists this clonotype with many counts. This chain uses TRBV7-2 with TRBJ2-4, with 9 bases identical to TRBD1. V lost 7 bases, J lost 8 bases, and 6 bases stayed unmatched. The germline V gene encodes CDR1 SGHTA and CDR2 FQGNSA. This CDR3 is 13 amino acids long. CDR3 loop: CASTLRTGDIQYF. Here the CDR3 DNA reads TGTGCCAGCACCCTCCGGACAGGGGACATTCAGTACTTC.

This clonotype appeared many times. This rearrangement joins TRBV30 to TRBJ1-6; tentatively, D is TRBD1 (5 bases). The germline V and J ends were trimmed by 5 bases and 7 bases, with 15 bases remaining between them. The CDR3 runs 14 residues. Germline V gene lookup returns CDR1 GTSNPN and CDR2 SVGIG (reference sequence). The CDR3 nucleotides are TGTGCCTGGGCACGGGGGACGGAGAATTCACCCCTCCACTTT. Translated, it gives CAWARGTENSPLHF.

This clonotype was counted many times. V and J are TRBV15 and TRBJ2-5; D unresolved. V was clipped by 5 bases and J by 2 bases, with 15 bases between them. The CDR3 has 15 residues. Germline V gene sequence: CDR1 LNHNV, CDR2 YYDKDF (reference sequence). The CDR3 spells CATSLPPTVQETQYF. The CDR3 nucleotides read TGTGCCACCAGCCTTCCCCCCACAGTTCAAGAGACCCAGTACTTC.

On this clonotype: A clone one base away is much larger, so this may be a read error. The gene calls are TRBV10-3 and TRBJ2-7; a weak D match, TRBD1 (5 bases). This CDR3 spans 14 amino acids. Per the germline V gene, CDR1 is ENHRY and CDR2 is SYGVKD. The CDR3 DNA reads as TGTGCCATCTCCCGACAGACGAGTCTTTACGCGCAGTACTTC. Translated: CAISRQTSLYAQYF.

This clonotype has a count of ten or more. V usage is TRBV5-1 and J usage is TRBJ1-2; no clear D gene. CDR3 size: 14 residues. V was cut by 0 bases and J by 6 bases, with 12 bases left in between. Germline values: CDR1 SGHRS, CDR2 YFSETQ. The CDR3 reads CASSLAQYQHGYTF. CDR3 DNA: TGCGCCAGCAGCTTGGCACAGTACCAACATGGCTACACCTTC.

This clonotype was counted at least ten times. This chain joins TRBV11-2 and TRBJ2-4; D not certain. CDR1 SGHAT and CDR2 FQNNGV come from the germline V gene. Trimming stripped 5 bases from V and 4 bases from J, with 12 bases between. The CDR3 has 14 amino acids. This CDR3 reads CASSPVFGKNIQYF. The DNA of the CDR3 is TGTGCCAGCAGCCCGGTGTTCGGGAAAAACATTCAGTACTTC.

This clonotype was picked up many times. The J gene is TRBJ2-7, the V gene TRBV7-8, with a possible D match to TRBD2 (6 bases). V dropped 5 bases and J dropped 0 bases, with 14 bases sitting between them. The CDR3 length is 15 residues. Germline CDR1 and CDR2: SGHVS and FQNEAQ. The CDR3 region is CASSAIRDSSYEQYF. The CDR3 coding sequence is TGTGCCAGCAGCGCCATCCGGGACTCCTCCTACGAGCAGTACTTC.

The table lists this clonotype with many counts. The chain has TRBV6-5 and TRBJ1-6; the D is unclear. Germline assignment: CDR1 MNHEY and CDR2 SVGAGI. With 0 bases removed from V and 0 bases from J, the gap between germline ends came to 9 bases. The CDR3 length is 17 residues. The CDR3 is CASSYSAPSSYNSPLHF. The CDR3 DNA follows: TGTGCCAGCAGTTACTCGGCCCCGAGCTCCTATAATTCACCCCTCCACTTT.

As concerns this clonotype: A much larger clone sits a single nucleotide away, making a read error possible. The genes are TRBV15 and TRBJ2-5, with 7 bases aligning to TRBD1. Trimming took 3 bases from V and 5 from J; bases not matched to a gene: 9. The germline CDR1 and CDR2 sequences are LNHNV and YYDKDF (reference sequence). The CDR3 runs to 15 residues. CDR3 coding DNA: TGTGCCACCAGCAGCATTAAAGGACAGGTCGAGACCCAGTACTTC. Translation: CATSSIKGQVETQYF.

With respect to this clonotype: A much larger clone lies a single base off, so this may be a read error. This chain joins TRBV7-8 and TRBJ2-7; TRBD1 agrees at 7 bases. CDR3 length equals 14 residues. After removal of 5 bases from V and 0 bases from J, the junction contained 4 bases not matched to a gene. Germline V CDR1 and CDR2: SGHVS, FQNEAQ. The CDR3 DNA reads TGTGCCAGCAGCAAAAGGGACAGCTCCTACGAGCAGTACTTC. This sequence encodes CASSKRDSSYEQYF.

There are many counts of this clonotype. The CDR3 nucleotides read TGCGCCAGCAGCACAACCCCCGATGGGTACGAGCAGTACTTC. It specifies CASSTTPDGYEQYF. V gene TRBV5-1 combines with J gene TRBJ2-7, with unresolved D. CDR1 and CDR2 (germline): SGHRS, YFSETQ. This CDR3 is 14 amino acids long. V gave up 4 bases and J gave up 4 bases, with 15 bases separating them.

This clonotype came up many times. The chain couples TRBV20-1 to TRBJ2-5; 9 bases map to TRBD2. Trimming took 6 bases from V and 4 from J; bases not matched to a gene: 9. CDR3 length equals 14 residues. CDR1 is DFQATT, CDR2 SNEGSKA, per germline (reference sequence). The CDR3 nucleotides are TGCAGTGCCACCATAGCGGGAGAAGGAGAGACCCAGTACTTC. It encodes CSATIAGEGETQYF.

This rearrangement joins TRBV27 to TRBJ1-2; possible D gene TRBD1, 6 bases. This CDR3 spans 17 amino acids. Germline V lookup: CDR1 MNHEY, CDR2 SMNVEV (reference sequence). V gave up 4 bases and J gave up 0 bases, with 18 bases separating them. In DNA form, the CDR3 reads TGTGCCAGCAGTTCCACGTCAGGGGTAGGAGCTAACTATGGCTACACCTTC. Residues: CASSSTSGVGANYGYTF.

In its sample, this clonotype was seen many times. Mismatch with germline at one junction end may stem from a read error. The V gene is TRBV13, the J gene TRBJ1-3; no clear D gene. From germline, CDR1 is PRHDT and CDR2 FYEKMQ (reference sequence). The CDR3 loop spans 16 amino acids. The CDR3 protein is CASSLGGSSSGNTIYF. CDR3 bases: TGTGCCAGCAGCCTAGGCGGGTCGAGCTCTGGAAACACCATATATTTT.

This clonotype came up a few times. The rearrangement joins TRBV9 to TRBJ2-2, with TRBD2 identical over 8 bases. The CDR3 has 16 amino acids. The V gene end was trimmed by 0 bases and the J gene end by 4 bases; junction bases not matched to a gene: 5. Looked up from germline, CDR1 is SGDLS and CDR2 is YYNGEE. The CDR3 region is CASSVGGLVGTGELFF. The CDR3 coding sequence is TGTGCCAGCAGCGTAGGGGGACTAGTGGGCACCGGGGAGCTGTTTTTT.

This chain joins TRBV6-2 or TRBV6-3 and TRBJ1-5, with unresolved D. Germline CDR1 is MNHEY and CDR2 is SVGEGT. Trimming pared 0 bases from V and 2 bases from J, leaving 14 bases between. This CDR3 has 17 amino acids. CDR3 sequence: CASSYSSLWKRNQPQHF. The CDR3 bases are TGTGCCAGCAGTTACTCGTCGTTGTGGAAGCGCAATCAGCCCCAGCATTTT.

Ten or more counts support this clonotype. The chain has TRBV28 and TRBJ1-2; D not certain. The V end lost 5 bases, the J end lost 8 bases, and 12 bases lay between the germline ends. The CDR3 is 12 amino acids. CDR1 and CDR2 from the germline V gene are MDHEN and SYDVKM. This CDR3 is CASSPELVGYTF. As DNA, the CDR3 is TGTGCCAGCAGTCCCGAACTAGTAGGCTACACCTTC.

Ten or more counts support this clonotype. CDR3 residues: CASSFVGLYNQPQHF. The CDR3 region has the DNA TGTGCCAGCAGTTTCGTAGGGCTCTATAATCAGCCCCAGCATTTT. This rearrangement joins TRBV12-3 or TRBV12-4 to TRBJ1-5; D is ambiguous. With 3 bases removed from V and 4 bases from J, the gap between germline ends came to 13 bases. CDR3 size: 15 residues.

This clonotype was seen at least ten times. This rearrangement joins TRBV11-3 to TRBJ2-5, with 10 bases lining up with TRBD2. CDR1 SGHNT and CDR2 YENEEA come from the germline V gene. The CDR3 loop spans 14 amino acids. V was clipped by 6 bases and J by 5 bases; unmatched bases: 6. This CDR3 is CASRRLAGDETQYF. DNA of the CDR3: TGTGCCAGCAGGAGGCTAGCGGGAGACGAGACCCAGTACTTC.